This T cell receptor beta chain was found in a study of T cells expressing NK-cell markers (TCRdb year 2020). In the study overall: In sorted CD3+CD56+NKG2C+, CD3+CD56+NKG2C- and CD3+CD56-NKG2C+ T-cell subsets from several donors, TCR beta-chain repertoires were profiled. Of the eight sequenced donors, seven were found to be HCMV-seropositive and one was found to be HCMV-seronegative. The study sequenced eight donors, all healthy volunteers chosen at random: three men and five women. The libraries were sequenced on Illumina HiSeq 2000/2500, MiSeq or NextSeq, producing 2 x 150 bp reads. What the authors observed across the whole study: Those dominant clonotypes were again the most abundant among CD3+CD56-NKG2C+ cells in several donors, at about 25-65%. For six donors, the dominant CD3+CD56+NKG2C+ clonotypes were among the top 10 CD8+ clonotypes and accounted for 1.0-7.0% of CD8+ T cells. Whether the expanded NKG2C-expressing T cell clones were specific for HCMV antigens was left unclear.

The instrument given in TCRdb is Illumina HiSeq 2000. TCR beta cDNA libraries were prepared using 5'RACE template switching, which introduced a universal primer site and unique molecular identifiers. Synthesis of cDNA was primed from the TCR beta constant segment and was followed by two consecutive PCR amplification steps. Turning to the authors' computational methods: MIGEC handled demultiplexing of the reads and grouping by UMI, while MiTCR was used to assemble and quantify clonotypes. To exclude erroneous sequences, only TCR cDNA sequences supported by at least two reads were retained. The tcR package was used for downstream repertoire analysis, with clonotypes matched between fractions based on CDR3 nucleotide sequence plus V segment. VDJmatch was used to annotate antigen specificity against VDJdb, with one amino acid substitution allowed in CDR3. TCRdb reprocessed the public reads and reports one entry per CDR3 protein sequence, without DNA. The V and J calls were not made by the authors but by TCRdb's processing. The sample table on file contains around 180,000 distinct CDR3 sequences. The top ten clonotypes cover just over 20% of the sample.

To determine HCMV serostatus, a commercial ELISA kit was used to detect HCMV-specific IgG in serum. Ficoll density gradient centrifugation was used to isolate peripheral blood mononuclear cells from blood. In the germline V gene, CDR1 corresponds to MGHRA and CDR2 to YSYEKL. Including cysteine and phenylalanine, the CDR3 has 17 amino acids. Only the protein is available. A word on this clonotype: Its antigen remains undetermined.

The sequencing input was blood T cells: a sorted CD56 or NKG2C T cell subset, CD4+ or CD8+ T cells, or bulk PBMC T cells (not recorded which). The receptor's source is a man between 18 and 69 years old in good health. Rearrangement joined TRBV4-1 to TRBJ1-5; TCRdb reports TRBD1, a call that lacks DNA to check it against. This receptor has the CDR3 CASSQVSSGQSNQPQHF.